The 15 T cell receptor beta chains given below trace back to one sample, sequenced in a study of T cell responses to AZD1222 COVID-19 vaccine. Assay: immunoSEQ multiplex PCR; the TCRdb copy retains only in-frame clones and omits some. The sample includes over 55,000 clones, around 82% of them seen just once. Here the sequenced sample was peripheral blood, taken 28 days after the second AZD1222 dose. Receptors originate from an adult who received the AZD1222 COVID-19 vaccine.

In its sample, this clone was seen a few times. V and J are TRBV6-6 and TRBJ2-7; D is unresolved. Trimming stripped 0 bases from V and 6 bases from J, with 6 bases between. The germline gives CDR1 MNHNY, CDR2 SVGAGI (reference sequence). The CDR3 is made up of 12 amino acids. CDR3 loop: CASSYSNPEQYF. The CDR3 bases are TGTGCCAGCAGTTACTCGAACCCCGAGCAGTACTTC.

The V call is TRBV16, the J call TRBJ2-2; TRBD1 aligns across 7 bases. Germline lookup yields CDR1 KGHSY and CDR2 FQNENV. The V segment lost 0 bases and the J segment 3 bases; nucleotides outside the gene matches: 4. The CDR3 loop spans 16 amino acids. The CDR3 reads CASSQSWTGYTGELFF. The CDR3 bases are TGTGCCAGCAGCCAATCTTGGACAGGATACACCGGGGAGCTGTTTTTT.

The J gene is TRBJ1-3, the V gene TRBV7-6; TRBD1 is a possible D gene (6 bases). Germline V gene lookup returns CDR1 SGHVS and CDR2 FNYEAQ. Trimming shortened V by 1 base and J by 3 bases, and 16 bases separated the two germline ends. The CDR3 is 17 amino acids. This chain's CDR3 is CASSLVVPRGDGNTIYF. The CDR3 DNA reads TGTGCCAGCAGCTTAGTTGTGCCCAGGGGAGATGGAAACACCATATATTTT.

The chain employs TRBV30 and TRBJ2-2; D gene uncertain. V was pared by 0 bases and J by 4 bases, with 12 bases between. Germline V gives CDR1 GTSNPN, CDR2 SVGIG (reference sequence). The CDR3 loop spans 15 amino acids. CDR3 nucleotide sequence: TGTGCCTGGAGTGTACGGCGCTACGGCACCGGGGAGCTGTTTTTT. Residues: CAWSVRRYGTGELFF.

The chain employs TRBV5-1 and TRBJ2-5; a weak D match, TRBD1 (6 bases). Per the germline V gene, CDR1 is SGHRS and CDR2 is YFSETQ. The CDR3 covers 15 residues. V was pared by 1 base and J by 1 base, with 11 bases between. The CDR3 DNA is TGCGCCAGCAGCTTGATACAGGGCGTCCAAGAGACCCAGTACTTC. Its protein is CASSLIQGVQETQYF.

The rearrangement uses TRBV5-6 and TRBJ2-3; perhaps TRBD2 as D (6 bases). Trimming cost V 5 bases and J 2 bases, with 9 bases left between them. This CDR3 is built from 13 residues. Germline CDR1 and CDR2: SGHDT and YYEEEE. The CDR3 region has the DNA TGTGCCAGCAGGTCGGACTACACAGATACGCAGTATTTT. This gives the protein CASRSDYTDTQYF. Full variable domain (missing parts from reference TRBV5-6 and TRBJ2-3): DAGVTQSPTHLIKTRGQQVTLRCSPKSGHDTVSWYQQALGQGPQFIFQYYEEEERQRGNFPDRFSGHQFPNYSSELNVNALLLGDSALYLCASRSDYTDTQYFGPGTRLTVL.

The V gene is TRBV6-5, the J gene TRBJ2-5, with TRBD1 matching 7 bases. Germline values: CDR1 MNHEY, CDR2 SVGAGI. The junction had 7 bases not matched to a gene; V was cut back by 4 bases and J by 2 bases. This CDR3 region has 15 residues. In DNA form, the CDR3 reads TGTGCCAGCAGTTTTACAGGGGCGACGCAAGAGACCCAGTACTTC. This encodes CASSFTGATQETQYF.

The V call is TRBV10-2, the J call TRBJ1-1, with 7 positions matching TRBD1. V was clipped by 8 bases and J by 0 bases; unmatched bases: 3. The CDR3 spans 13 residues. Germline V CDR1 and CDR2: WSHSY, SAAADI. The CDR3, as DNA: TGCGCCAGCCGGGACAGAGTGAACACTGAAGCTTTCTTT. Amino acid sequence: CASRDRVNTEAFF.

J is TRBJ2-2 and V is TRBV25-1; the D gene is possibly TRBD1 (5 bases). Germline values: CDR1 MGHDK, CDR2 SYGVNS. Trimming pared 8 bases from V and 0 bases from J, leaving 10 bases between. This CDR3 contains 14 residues. The CDR3 here is CASATVPNTGELFF. Written as DNA, the CDR3 is TGTGCCAGCGCGACAGTTCCGAACACCGGGGAGCTGTTTTTT.

The chain carries TRBV11-2 and TRBJ2-6; D assignment may be TRBD1 or TRBD2 (5 bases each). Germline V gene sequence: CDR1 SGHAT, CDR2 FQNNGV. The CDR3 runs 16 residues. Trimming took 0 bases from V and 4 from J, leaving 10 bases between them. DNA of the CDR3: TGTGCCAGCAGCTTAGACCCGTGGGGGGGGGCCAACGTCCTGACTTTC. It specifies CASSLDPWGGANVLTF.

The genes are TRBV18 and TRBJ1-2, with 9 bases matching TRBD1. CDR3 length equals 15 residues. Germline loops: CDR1 KGHSH, CDR2 LQKENI. Trimming at V came to 6 bases and at J to 7 bases, leaving 12 bases not matched to a gene. In DNA form, the CDR3 reads TGTGCCAGCTCCCCGAGAAGGACAGGGGAAGTTGGCTACACCTTC. Protein sequence: CASSPRRTGEVGYTF.

A remark on this clone: At the DNA level, this CDR3 is encoded by other sequences in the same sample as well. The J gene is TRBJ1-3, the V gene TRBV12-3 or TRBV12-4; D unresolved. Trimming removed 6 bases at V and 0 bases at J, with 3 bases between. This CDR3 is 12 amino acids long. CDR3 in DNA: TGTGCCAGCAGCGGCTCTGGAAACACCATATATTTT. This translates into CASSGSGNTIYF.

The rearrangement joins TRBV7-9 to TRBJ1-6, with D uncertain. Germline V gives CDR1 SEHNR, CDR2 FQNEAQ (reference sequence). The ends were cut back, 4 bases at V and 6 bases at J, with 7 bases in the middle. The length of the CDR3 is 13 residues. CDR3 in amino acids: CASSSDTNSPLHF. Written as DNA, the CDR3 is TGTGCCAGCAGCTCAGACACTAATTCACCCCTCCACTTT.

Here the CDR3 DNA reads TGCAGCGCCGAAGGGAACAACTACAATGAGCAGTTCTTC. Translating it yields CSAEGNNYNEQFF. The V call is TRBV29-1, the J call TRBJ2-1; the D is unclear. Germline V CDR1 and CDR2: SQVTM, ANQGSEA. The V gene lost 7 bases and the J gene lost 3 bases, with 13 bases spanning the gap. CDR3 length: 13 residues.

The CDR3 nucleotides are TGTGCCAGTAGTATAGTTTCGGTCAGTACAAACTATGGCTACACCTTC. It translates to CASSIVSVSTNYGYTF. The V and J genes are TRBV19 and TRBJ1-2; D unresolved. CDR1 is LNHDA and CDR2 is SQIVND in the germline V gene (reference sequence). Trimming removed 1 base from V and 2 bases from J, with 14 bases in between. The CDR3 has 16 amino acids.